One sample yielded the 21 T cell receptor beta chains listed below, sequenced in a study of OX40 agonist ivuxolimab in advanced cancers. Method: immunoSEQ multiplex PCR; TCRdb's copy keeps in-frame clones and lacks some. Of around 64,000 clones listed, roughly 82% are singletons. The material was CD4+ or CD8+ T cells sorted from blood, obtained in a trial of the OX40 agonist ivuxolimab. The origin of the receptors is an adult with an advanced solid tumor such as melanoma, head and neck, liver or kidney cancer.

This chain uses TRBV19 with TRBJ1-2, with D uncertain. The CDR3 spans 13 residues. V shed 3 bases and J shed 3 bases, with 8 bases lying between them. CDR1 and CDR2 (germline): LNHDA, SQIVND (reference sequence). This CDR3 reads CASSMWRDYGYTF. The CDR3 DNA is TGTGCCAGTAGTATGTGGCGGGACTATGGCTACACCTTC.

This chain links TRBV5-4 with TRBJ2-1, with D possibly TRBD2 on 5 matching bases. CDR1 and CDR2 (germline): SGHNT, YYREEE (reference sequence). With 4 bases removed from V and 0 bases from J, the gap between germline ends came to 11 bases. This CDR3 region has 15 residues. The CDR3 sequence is CASSPGGGSYNEQFF. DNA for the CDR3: TGTGCCAGCAGCCCGGGCGGAGGCTCCTACAATGAGCAGTTCTTC.

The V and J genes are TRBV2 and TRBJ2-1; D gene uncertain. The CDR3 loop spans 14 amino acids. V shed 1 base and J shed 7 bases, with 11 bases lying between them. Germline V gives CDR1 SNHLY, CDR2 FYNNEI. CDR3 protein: CASSEGSVGNEQFF. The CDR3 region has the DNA TGTGCCAGCAGTGAAGGGAGTGTTGGGAATGAGCAGTTCTTC.

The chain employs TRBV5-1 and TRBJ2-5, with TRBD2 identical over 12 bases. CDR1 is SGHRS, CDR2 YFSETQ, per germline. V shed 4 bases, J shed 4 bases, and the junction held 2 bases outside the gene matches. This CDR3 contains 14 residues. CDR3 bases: TGCGCCAGCAGCGAGACTAGCGGGAGAGAGACCCAGTACTTC. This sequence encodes CASSETSGRETQYF.

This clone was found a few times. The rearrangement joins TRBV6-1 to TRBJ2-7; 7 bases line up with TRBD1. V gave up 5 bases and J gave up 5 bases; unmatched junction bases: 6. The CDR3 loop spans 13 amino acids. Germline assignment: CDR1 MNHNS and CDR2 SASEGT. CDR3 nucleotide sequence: TGTGCCAGCAGTCGTAGACAGGGAGACGAGCAGTACTTC. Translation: CASSRRQGDEQYF.

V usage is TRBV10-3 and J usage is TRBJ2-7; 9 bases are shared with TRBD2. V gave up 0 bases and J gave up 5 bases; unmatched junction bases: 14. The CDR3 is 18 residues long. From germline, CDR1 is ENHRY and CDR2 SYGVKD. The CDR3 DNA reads TGTGCCATCAGTGAGTCGGGTAAGGCTAGCGGGATACCTAACGAGCAGTACTTC. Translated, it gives CAISESGKASGIPNEQYF.

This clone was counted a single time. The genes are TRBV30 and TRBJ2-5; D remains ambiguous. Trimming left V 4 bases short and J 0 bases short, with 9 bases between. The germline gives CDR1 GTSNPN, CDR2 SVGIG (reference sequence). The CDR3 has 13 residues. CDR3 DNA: TGTGCCTGGACTAGTGCGTACCAAGAGACCCAGTACTTC. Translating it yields CAWTSAYQETQYF.

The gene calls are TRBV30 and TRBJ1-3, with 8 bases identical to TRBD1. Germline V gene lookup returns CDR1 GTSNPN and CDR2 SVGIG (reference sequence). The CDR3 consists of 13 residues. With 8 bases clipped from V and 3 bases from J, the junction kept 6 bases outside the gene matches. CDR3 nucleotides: TGTGCCGGCTCGACAGGGGTTGGAAACACCATATATTTT. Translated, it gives CAGSTGVGNTIYF.

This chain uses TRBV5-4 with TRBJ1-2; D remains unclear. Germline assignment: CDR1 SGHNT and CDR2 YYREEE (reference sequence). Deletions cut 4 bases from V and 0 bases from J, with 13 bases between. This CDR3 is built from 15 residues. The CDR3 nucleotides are TGTGCCAGCAGCCCCGGGCGGGTTTCTAACTATGGCTACACCTTC. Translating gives CASSPGRVSNYGYTF.

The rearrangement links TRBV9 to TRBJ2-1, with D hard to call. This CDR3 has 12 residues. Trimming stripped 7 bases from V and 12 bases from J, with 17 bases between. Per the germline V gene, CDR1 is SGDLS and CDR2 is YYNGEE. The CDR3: CASSLDWSSQFF. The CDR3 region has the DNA TGTGCCAGCTCCCTAGACTGGTCGTCGCAGTTCTTC.

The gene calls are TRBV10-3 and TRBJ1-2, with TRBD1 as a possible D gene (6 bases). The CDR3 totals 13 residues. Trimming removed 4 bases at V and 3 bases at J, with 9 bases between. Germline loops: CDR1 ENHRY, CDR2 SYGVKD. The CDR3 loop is CAISGGGDYGYTF. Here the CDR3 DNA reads TGTGCCATCAGTGGAGGGGGGGACTATGGCTACACCTTC.

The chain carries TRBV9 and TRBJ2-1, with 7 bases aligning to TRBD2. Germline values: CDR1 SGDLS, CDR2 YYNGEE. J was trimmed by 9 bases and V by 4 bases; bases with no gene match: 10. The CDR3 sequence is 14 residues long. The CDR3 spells CASSSTDQRGEQFF. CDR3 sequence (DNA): TGTGCCAGCAGCTCGACCGACCAGCGGGGTGAGCAGTTCTTC.

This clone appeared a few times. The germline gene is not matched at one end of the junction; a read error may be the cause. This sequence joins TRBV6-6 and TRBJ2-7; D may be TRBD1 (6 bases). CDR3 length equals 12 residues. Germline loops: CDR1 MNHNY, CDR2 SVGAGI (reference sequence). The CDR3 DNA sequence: TGTGCCAGCAGTCCGTATCAGGGGTACGGGGAGTTC. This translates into CASSPYQGYGEF.

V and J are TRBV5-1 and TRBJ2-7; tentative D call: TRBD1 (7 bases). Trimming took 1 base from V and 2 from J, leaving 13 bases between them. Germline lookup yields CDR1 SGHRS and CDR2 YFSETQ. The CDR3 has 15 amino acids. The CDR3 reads CASSLTRGTAYEQYF. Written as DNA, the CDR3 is TGCGCCAGCAGCTTGACCCGCGGGACAGCCTACGAGCAGTACTTC. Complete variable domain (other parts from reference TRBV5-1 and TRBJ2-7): KAGVTQTPRYLIKTRGQQVTLSCSPISGHRSVSWYQQTPGQGLQFLFEYFSETQRNKGNFPGRFSGRQFSNSRSEMNVSTLELGDSALYLCASSLTRGTAYEQYFGPGTRLTVT.

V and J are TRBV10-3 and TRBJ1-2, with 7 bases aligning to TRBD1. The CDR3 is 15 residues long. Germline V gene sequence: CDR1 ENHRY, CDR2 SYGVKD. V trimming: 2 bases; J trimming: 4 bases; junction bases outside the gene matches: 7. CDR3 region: CAISEPGQLLYGYTF. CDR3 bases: TGTGCCATCAGTGAGCCGGGACAGCTCCTCTATGGCTACACCTTC.

For the CDR3, the DNA is TGTGCCAGCAGTTACCAGCAGACCACGGATACGCAGTATTTT. This gives the protein CASSYQQTTDTQYF. This chain links TRBV6-5 with TRBJ2-3; the D is unclear. Germline values: CDR1 MNHEY, CDR2 SVGAGI. V was shortened by 2 bases and J by 6 bases, with 12 bases between the two germline ends. This CDR3 comprises 14 residues.

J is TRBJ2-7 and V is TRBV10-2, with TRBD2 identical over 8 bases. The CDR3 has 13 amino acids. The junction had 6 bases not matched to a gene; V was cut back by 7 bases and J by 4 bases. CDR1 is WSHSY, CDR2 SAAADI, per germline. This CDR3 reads CASNRAGEYEQYF. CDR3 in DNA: TGCGCCAGCAACCGAGCGGGAGAGTACGAGCAGTACTTC.

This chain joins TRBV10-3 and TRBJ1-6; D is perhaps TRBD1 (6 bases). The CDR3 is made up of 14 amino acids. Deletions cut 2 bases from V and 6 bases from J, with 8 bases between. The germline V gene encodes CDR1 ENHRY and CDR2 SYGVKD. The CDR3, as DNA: TGTGCCATCAGTGAGGTCAGGGGTAATTCACCCCTCCACTTT. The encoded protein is CAISEVRGNSPLHF.

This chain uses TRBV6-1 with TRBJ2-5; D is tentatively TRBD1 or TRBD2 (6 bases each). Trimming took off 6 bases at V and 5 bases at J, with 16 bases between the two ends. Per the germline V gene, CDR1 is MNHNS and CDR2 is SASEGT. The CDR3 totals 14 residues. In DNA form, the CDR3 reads TGTGCCAGCAGGGACATGCAGGGGAGGGAGACCCAGTACTTC. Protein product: CASRDMQGRETQYF.

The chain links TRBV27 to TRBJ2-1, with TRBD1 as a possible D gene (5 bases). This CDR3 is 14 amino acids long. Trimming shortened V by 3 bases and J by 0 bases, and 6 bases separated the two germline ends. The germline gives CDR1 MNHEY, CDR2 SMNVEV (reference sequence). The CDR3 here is CASSFDSSYNEQFF. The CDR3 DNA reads TGTGCCAGCAGTTTTGACAGCTCCTACAATGAGCAGTTCTTC.

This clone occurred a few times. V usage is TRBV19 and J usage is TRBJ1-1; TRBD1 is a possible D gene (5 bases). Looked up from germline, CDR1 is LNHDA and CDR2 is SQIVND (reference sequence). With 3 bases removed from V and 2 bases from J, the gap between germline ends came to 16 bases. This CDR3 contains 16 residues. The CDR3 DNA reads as TGTGCCAGTAGTATCGTCGGGATGGACATCAACACTGAAGCTTTCTTT. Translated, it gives CASSIVGMDINTEAFF.